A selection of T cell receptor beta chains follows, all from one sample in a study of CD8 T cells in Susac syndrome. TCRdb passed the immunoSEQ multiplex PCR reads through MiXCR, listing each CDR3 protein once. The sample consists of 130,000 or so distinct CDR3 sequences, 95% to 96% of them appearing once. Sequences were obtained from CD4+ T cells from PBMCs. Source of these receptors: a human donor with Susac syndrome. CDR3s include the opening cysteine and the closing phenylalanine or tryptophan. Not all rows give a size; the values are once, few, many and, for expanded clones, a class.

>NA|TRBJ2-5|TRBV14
CASSQDRWGETQYF
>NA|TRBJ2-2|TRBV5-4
CASSFDRTTGELFF
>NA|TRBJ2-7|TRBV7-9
CASSFLGDEQYF
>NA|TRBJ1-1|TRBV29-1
CSVPGQITNTEAFF
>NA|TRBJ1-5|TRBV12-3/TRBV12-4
CASSLEGRSPQHF
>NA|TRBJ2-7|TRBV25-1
CASSEVGALSEQYF
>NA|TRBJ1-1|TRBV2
CASFKNTNTEAFF
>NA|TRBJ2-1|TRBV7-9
CASSSKGTGGSGEQFF
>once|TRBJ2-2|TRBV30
CAWSVLGVNTGELFF
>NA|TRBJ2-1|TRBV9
CASSVGTSGSYEQFF
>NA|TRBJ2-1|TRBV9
CASSVNQEQFF
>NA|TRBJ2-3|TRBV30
CALQGASTDTQYF
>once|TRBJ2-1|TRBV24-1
CATSDSRTAGNEQFF
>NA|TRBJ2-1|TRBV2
CASSYTGRQTNEQFF
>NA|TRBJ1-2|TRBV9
CASSVATTANGYTF
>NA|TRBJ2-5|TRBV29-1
CSVRALGLQETQYF
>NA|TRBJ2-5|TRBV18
CASSGTAKETQYF
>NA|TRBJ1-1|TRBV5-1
CASSSGGNQAFF